The 13 T cell receptor beta chains listed next were all sequenced from one sample in a study of blood T cell repertoires in COVID-19. Some clones are missing from TCRdb's copy, which holds only in-frame ones; the method was immunoSEQ multiplex PCR. The sample holds about 83,000 clones, around nine tenths seen once. The source material was peripheral blood. All receptors come from a woman of 80 years or more with active or convalescent COVID-19.

This clone was picked up a small number of times. The chain links TRBV5-4 to TRBJ1-2, with a weak D call TRBD1 (6 bases). This CDR3 has 15 residues. Per the germline V gene, CDR1 is SGHNT and CDR2 is YYREEE (reference sequence). V was trimmed by 2 bases and J by 4 bases, leaving 15 bases between them. The CDR3 spells CASSFVRGRGYGYTF. The CDR3 nucleotides read TGTGCCAGCAGCTTTGTCAGGGGACGCGGCTATGGCTACACCTTC.

The V call is TRBV3-1 (or the pseudogene TRBV3-2), the J call TRBJ2-7; perhaps TRBD1 as D (6 bases). Germline values: CDR1 LGHDT, CDR2 YNNKEL (reference sequence). V dropped 4 bases and J dropped 7 bases, with 17 bases sitting between them. The CDR3 length is 14 residues. CDR3 loop: CASSPYRDRTEQYF. CDR3 bases: TGTGCCAGCAGCCCATACAGGGACCGTACAGAGCAGTACTTC.

V and J are TRBV5-1 and TRBJ1-2; no clear D. Trimming stripped 0 bases from V and 8 bases from J, with 20 bases between. The CDR3 has 16 amino acids. Germline V CDR1 and CDR2: SGHRS, YFSETQ. CDR3 DNA sequence: TGCGCCAGCAGCTTGGAAGCGGTACTTACCTCGAGAGGCTACACCTTC. Its protein product is CASSLEAVLTSRGYTF.

The chain has TRBV6-5 and TRBJ2-7, with 9 bases lining up with TRBD1. The germline V gene encodes CDR1 MNHEY and CDR2 SVGAGI. The V and J ends lost 0 bases and 5 bases, in that order; junction bases with no gene match: 5. The CDR3 totals 15 residues. DNA for the CDR3: TGTGCCAGCAGTTACTCACCGGACAGGGGTAACGAGCAGTACTTC. Protein sequence: CASSYSPDRGNEQYF.

The chain joins TRBV12-3 or TRBV12-4 to TRBJ2-7, with 11 positions matching TRBD2. This CDR3 region has 13 residues. V lost 6 bases to trimming and J lost 6 bases; unmatched junction nucleotides: 4. The chain's CDR3 is CASRTSGGGEQYF. The CDR3 DNA follows: TGTGCCAGCAGAACTAGCGGGGGAGGCGAGCAGTACTTC.

This clone has a single count. The chain joins TRBV6-4 to TRBJ2-2; 8 bases match TRBD2. This CDR3 has 17 amino acids. The V segment lost 0 bases and the J segment 6 bases; nucleotides outside the gene matches: 9. Per germline, CDR1 MRHNA and CDR2 SNTAGT. CDR3 amino acids: CASSDSSRGLEPGELFF. CDR3 coding DNA: TGTGCCAGCAGTGACTCATCCAGGGGACTAGAACCCGGGGAGCTGTTTTTT.

The rearrangement joins TRBV7-9 to TRBJ2-7, with TRBD1 as a possible D gene (5 bases). Trimming took off 4 bases at V and 0 bases at J, with 13 bases between the two ends. CDR1 and CDR2 from the germline V gene are SEHNR and FQNEAQ (reference sequence). The CDR3 extends over 15 amino acids. The chain's CDR3 is CASSSATRASYEQYF. CDR3 nucleotides: TGTGCCAGCAGCTCCGCAACCAGGGCCTCCTACGAGCAGTACTTC.

The genes are TRBV6-5 and TRBJ2-3; a possible D gene is TRBD2 (6 bases). Germline V gene data show CDR1 as MNHEY and CDR2 as SVGAGI. The CDR3 runs to 16 residues. V was clipped by 1 base and J by 2 bases, with 13 bases between them. The CDR3 is CASSYWAGRNTDTQYF. Here the CDR3 DNA reads TGTGCCAGCAGTTACTGGGCGGGGAGGAACACAGATACGCAGTATTTT.

The chain is built from TRBV6-5 and TRBJ2-1; the match to TRBD2 covers 11 bases. CDR3 length: 15 residues. The V segment lost 6 bases and the J segment 4 bases; nucleotides outside the gene matches: 5. CDR1 MNHEY and CDR2 SVGAGI come from the germline V gene. The CDR3 is CASRVAGGPYNEQFF. The CDR3 nucleotides read TGTGCCAGCAGAGTAGCGGGGGGGCCTTACAATGAGCAGTTCTTC.

This chain uses TRBV7-2 with TRBJ1-2; 7 nucleotides line up with TRBD1. Germline assignment: CDR1 SGHTA and CDR2 FQGNSA. The CDR3 sequence is 17 residues long. Unmatched junction bases numbered 19, after V lost 7 bases and J lost 5 bases. The CDR3 here is CASKGRQGLPPPYGYTF. For the CDR3, the DNA is TGTGCCAGCAAGGGGCGACAGGGTCTCCCCCCTCCTTATGGCTACACCTTC.

This clone came up once. The chain links TRBV30 to TRBJ1-5; 8 nucleotides align to TRBD1. The CDR3 extends over 13 amino acids. The V segment lost 8 bases and the J segment 9 bases; nucleotides outside the gene matches: 12. Germline values: CDR1 GTSNPN, CDR2 SVGIG (reference sequence). The CDR3 DNA follows: TGTGCCGCAGCCAGACAGGGGTATACGCCCCAGCATTTT. This translates into CAAARQGYTPQHF.

This chain joins TRBV30 and TRBJ1-5, with D tentatively TRBD1 (6 bases). V lost 1 base, J lost 7 bases, and 11 bases lay in between. This CDR3 spans 13 amino acids. Germline V gene lookup returns CDR1 GTSNPN and CDR2 SVGIG (reference sequence). The CDR3 protein is CAWSDTGYQPQHF. CDR3 DNA: TGTGCCTGGAGTGATACAGGGTACCAGCCCCAGCATTTT.

The J gene is TRBJ2-5, the V gene TRBV29-1; possible D gene TRBD1, 6 bases. V lost 1 base to trimming and J lost 7 bases, with 13 bases between them. Germline CDR1 SQVTM, CDR2 ANQGSEA. This CDR3 is built from 13 residues. In DNA form, the CDR3 reads TGCAGCGTTGAAGGGCAGGGGATGCGGACCCAGTACTTC. Its translation is CSVEGQGMRTQYF.